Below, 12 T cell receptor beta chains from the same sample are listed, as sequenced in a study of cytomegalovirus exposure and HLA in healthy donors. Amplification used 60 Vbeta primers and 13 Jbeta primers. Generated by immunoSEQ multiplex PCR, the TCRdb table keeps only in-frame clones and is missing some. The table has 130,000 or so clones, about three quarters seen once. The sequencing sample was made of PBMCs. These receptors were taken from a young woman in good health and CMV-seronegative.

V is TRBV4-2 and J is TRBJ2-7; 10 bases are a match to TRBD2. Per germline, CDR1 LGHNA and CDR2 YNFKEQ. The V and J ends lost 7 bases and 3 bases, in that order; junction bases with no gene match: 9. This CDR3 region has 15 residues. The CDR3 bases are TGTGCCAGCAAACGGACTAGCGGAGCCGACTACGAGCAGTACTTC. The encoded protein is CASKRTSGADYEQYF.

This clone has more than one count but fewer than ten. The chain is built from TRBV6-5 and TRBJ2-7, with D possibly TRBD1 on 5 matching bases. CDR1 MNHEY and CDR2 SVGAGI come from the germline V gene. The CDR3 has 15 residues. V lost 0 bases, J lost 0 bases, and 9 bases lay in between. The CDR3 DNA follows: TGTGCCAGCAGTTACTCGCCGGACACCTCCTACGAGCAGTACTTC. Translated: CASSYSPDTSYEQYF.

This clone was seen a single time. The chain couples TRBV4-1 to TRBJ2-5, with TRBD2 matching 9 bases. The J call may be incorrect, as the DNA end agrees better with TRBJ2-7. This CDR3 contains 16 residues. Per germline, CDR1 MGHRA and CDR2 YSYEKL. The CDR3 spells CASSLASGGPSYEQYF. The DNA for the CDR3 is TGCGCCAGCAGCCTCGCGAGCGGGGGGCCCTCCTACGAGCAGTACTTC.

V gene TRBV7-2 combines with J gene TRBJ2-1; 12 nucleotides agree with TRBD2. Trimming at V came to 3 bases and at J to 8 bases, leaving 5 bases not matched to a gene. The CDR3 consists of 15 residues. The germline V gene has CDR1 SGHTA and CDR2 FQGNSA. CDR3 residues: CASSFLAGGPDEQFF. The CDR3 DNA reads TGTGCCAGCAGCTTCCTAGCGGGAGGGCCGGATGAGCAGTTCTTC.

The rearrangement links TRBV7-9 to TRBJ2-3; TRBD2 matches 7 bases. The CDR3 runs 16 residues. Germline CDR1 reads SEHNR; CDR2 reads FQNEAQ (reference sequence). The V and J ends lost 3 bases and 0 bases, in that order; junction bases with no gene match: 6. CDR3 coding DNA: TGTGCCAGCAGCTTTGGGGGGAGGGGTAGCACAGATACGCAGTATTTT. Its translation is CASSFGGRGSTDTQYF.

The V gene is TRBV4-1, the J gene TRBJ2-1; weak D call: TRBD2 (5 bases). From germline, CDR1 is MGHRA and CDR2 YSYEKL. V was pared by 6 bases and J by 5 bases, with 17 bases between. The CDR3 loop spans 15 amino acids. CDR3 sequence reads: CASRPGYWANNEQFF. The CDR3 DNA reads TGCGCCAGCAGACCGGGGTACTGGGCCAACAATGAGCAGTTCTTC.

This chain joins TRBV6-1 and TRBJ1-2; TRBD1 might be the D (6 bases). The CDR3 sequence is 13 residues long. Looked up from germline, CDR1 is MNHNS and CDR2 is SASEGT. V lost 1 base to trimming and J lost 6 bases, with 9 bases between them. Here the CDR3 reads CASSEGTANGYTF. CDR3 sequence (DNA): TGTGCCAGCAGTGAAGGGACAGCGAATGGCTACACCTTC.

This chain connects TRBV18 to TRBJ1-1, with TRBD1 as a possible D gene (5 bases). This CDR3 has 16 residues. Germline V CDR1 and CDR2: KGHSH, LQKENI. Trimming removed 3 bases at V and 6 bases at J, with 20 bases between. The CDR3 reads CASSPSIVAGGAEAFF. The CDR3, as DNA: TGTGCCAGCTCACCCTCTATAGTCGCCGGGGGAGCTGAAGCTTTCTTT.

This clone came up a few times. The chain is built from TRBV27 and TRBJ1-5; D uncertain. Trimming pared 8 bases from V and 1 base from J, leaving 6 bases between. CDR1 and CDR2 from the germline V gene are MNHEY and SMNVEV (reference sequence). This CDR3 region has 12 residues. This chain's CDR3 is CASAGSNQPQHF. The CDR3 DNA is TGTGCCAGCGCGGGGAGCAATCAGCCCCAGCATTTT.

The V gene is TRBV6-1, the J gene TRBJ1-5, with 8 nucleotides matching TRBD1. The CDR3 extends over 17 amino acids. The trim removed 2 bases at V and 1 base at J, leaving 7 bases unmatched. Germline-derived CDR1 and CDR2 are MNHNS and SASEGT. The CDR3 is CASSERDRGRSNQPQHF. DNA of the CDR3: TGTGCCAGCAGTGAAAGAGACAGGGGTAGGAGCAATCAGCCCCAGCATTTT.

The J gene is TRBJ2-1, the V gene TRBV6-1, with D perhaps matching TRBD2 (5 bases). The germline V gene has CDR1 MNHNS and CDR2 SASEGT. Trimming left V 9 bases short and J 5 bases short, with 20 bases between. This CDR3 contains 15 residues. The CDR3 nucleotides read TGTGCCAGTGGCAGGACTCCGACACCCAACAATGAGCAGTTCTTC. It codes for CASGRTPTPNNEQFF.

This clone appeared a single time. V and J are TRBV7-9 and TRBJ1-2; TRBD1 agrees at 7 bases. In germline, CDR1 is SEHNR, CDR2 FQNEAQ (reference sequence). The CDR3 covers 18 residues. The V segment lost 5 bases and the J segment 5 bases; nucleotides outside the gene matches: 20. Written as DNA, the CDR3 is TGTGCCAGCAGCCTATTGGGGACAGCAAAACCCGGGGAGTATGGCTACACCTTC. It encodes CASSLLGTAKPGEYGYTF. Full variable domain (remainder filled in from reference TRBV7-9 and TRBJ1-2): DTGVSQNPRHKITKRGQNVTFRCDPISEHNRLYWYRQTLGQGPEFLTYFQNEAQLEKSRLLSDRFSAERPKGSFSTLEIQRTEQGDSAMYLCASSLLGTAKPGEYGYTFGSGTRLTVV.